Following are 2 T cell receptor beta chains from one sample sequenced in a study of identical twins. TCRdb called the 5' RACE reads again in MiXCR, with one record for every CDR3 protein. The sample shows fewer than 900,000 distinct CDR3 sequences, 21% of them seen only once. The same data also went into a second study, on T cells expressing NK-cell markers.

Sequenced material: PBMCs. These receptors all stem from a woman between 18 and 30 years old in good health.

This clonotype was observed many times. The J gene is TRBJ2-7, the V gene TRBV20-1; D unresolved. V lost 3 bases to trimming and J lost 6 bases, with 0 bases between them. Per germline, CDR1 DFQATT and CDR2 SNEGSKA (reference sequence). CDR3 length equals 8 residues. The CDR3 DNA sequence: TGCAGTGCTAGCGAGCAGTACTTC. Protein sequence: CSASEQYF.

This clonotype is a singleton in its sample. The rearrangement joins TRBV7-6 to TRBJ1-1; D may be TRBD1 (5 bases). Germline CDR1 SGHVS, CDR2 FNYEAQ. CDR3 length equals 16 residues. V lost 2 bases to trimming and J lost 6 bases, with 19 bases between them. CDR3 sequence: CASSLTPIGGRAEAFF. The CDR3 bases are TGTGCCAGCAGCTTAACCCCTATCGGGGGTAGGGCTGAAGCTTTCTTT.